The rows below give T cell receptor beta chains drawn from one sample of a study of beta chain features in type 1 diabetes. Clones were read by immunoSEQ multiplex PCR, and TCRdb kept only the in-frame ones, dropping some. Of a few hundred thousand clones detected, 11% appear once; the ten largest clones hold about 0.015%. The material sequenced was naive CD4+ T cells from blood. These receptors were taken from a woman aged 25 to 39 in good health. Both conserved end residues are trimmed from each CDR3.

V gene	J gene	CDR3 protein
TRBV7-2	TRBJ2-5	ASSPSETQETQY
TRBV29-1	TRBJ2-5	SVRLAGGETQY
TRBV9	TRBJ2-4	ASSARTSGIDIQY
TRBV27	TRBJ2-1	ASSSLAADGNEQF
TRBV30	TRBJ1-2	AWSVYRGYGYT
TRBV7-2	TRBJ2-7	ASSSDRGYEQY
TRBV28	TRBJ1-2	ASRTTQGDYGYT
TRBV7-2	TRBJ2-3	ASSLLGRGSTDTQY
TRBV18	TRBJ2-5	ASSHDREETQY
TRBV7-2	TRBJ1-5	ASSLMGQVSNQPQH
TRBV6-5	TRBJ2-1	ASGVRLDNEQF
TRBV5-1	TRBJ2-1	ASSLDPSRNNEQF
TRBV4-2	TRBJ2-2	ASSSLAGELF
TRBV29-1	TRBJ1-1	SARDYNTEAF
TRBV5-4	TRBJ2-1	ASSSIAGVTYNEQF
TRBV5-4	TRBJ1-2	ASSLANLLPGYGYT
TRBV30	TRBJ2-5	AWTGGGPETQY